The present T cell receptor (beta chain) was sequenced within a study of cytomegalovirus exposure and HLA in healthy donors. At the level of the study: A prior study identified 117 million unique TCR beta sequences from 180 million or so T cells.

The CDR3 covers 16 residues. Trimming removed 4 bases from V and 0 bases from J; junction bases left unmatched: 8. Germline V CDR1 and CDR2: MGHRA, YSYEKL. Primers for the PCR totalled 60 Vbeta and 13 Jbeta. Here immunoSEQ multiplex PCR was the method, and the copy in TCRdb shows in-frame clones only, minus some. The sample holds roughly 77,000 clones. To note about this clone: Its target is unknown.

Study observations and caveats: It was reported that the classifier diagnosed cytomegalovirus status with high specificity and sensitivity in both the original and validation cohorts. The only immune exposure information that was available was CMV serostatus.

The TCR was taken from a man between 25 and 39 years old in good health and CMV-seronegative. V usage is TRBV4-1 and J usage is TRBJ1-1; TRBD1 matches 7 bases. Sequenced input: PBMCs. This chain's CDR3 is CASSPRQGLLNTEAFF. For the CDR3, the DNA is TGCGCCAGCAGCCCCAGACAGGGCCTTTTGAACACTGAAGCTTTCTTT.